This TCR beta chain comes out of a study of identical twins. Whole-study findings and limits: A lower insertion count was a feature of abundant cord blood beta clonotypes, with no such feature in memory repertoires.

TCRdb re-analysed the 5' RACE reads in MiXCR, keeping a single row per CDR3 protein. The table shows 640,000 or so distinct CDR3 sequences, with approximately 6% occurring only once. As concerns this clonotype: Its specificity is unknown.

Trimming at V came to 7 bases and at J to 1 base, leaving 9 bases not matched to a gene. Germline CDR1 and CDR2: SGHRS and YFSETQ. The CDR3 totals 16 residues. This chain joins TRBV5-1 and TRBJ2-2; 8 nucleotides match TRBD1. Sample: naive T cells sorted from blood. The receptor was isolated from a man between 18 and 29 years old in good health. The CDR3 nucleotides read TGCGCCAGCGGATCTAAGGGGACAGGGAACACCGGGGAGCTGTTTTTT. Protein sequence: CASGSKGTGNTGELFF. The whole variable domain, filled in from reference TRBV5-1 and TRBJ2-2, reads KAGVTQTPRYLIKTRGQQVTLSCSPISGHRSVSWYQQTPGQGLQFLFEYFSETQRNKGNFPGRFSGRQFSNSRSEMNVSTLELGDSALYLCASGSKGTGNTGELFFGEGSRLTVL.